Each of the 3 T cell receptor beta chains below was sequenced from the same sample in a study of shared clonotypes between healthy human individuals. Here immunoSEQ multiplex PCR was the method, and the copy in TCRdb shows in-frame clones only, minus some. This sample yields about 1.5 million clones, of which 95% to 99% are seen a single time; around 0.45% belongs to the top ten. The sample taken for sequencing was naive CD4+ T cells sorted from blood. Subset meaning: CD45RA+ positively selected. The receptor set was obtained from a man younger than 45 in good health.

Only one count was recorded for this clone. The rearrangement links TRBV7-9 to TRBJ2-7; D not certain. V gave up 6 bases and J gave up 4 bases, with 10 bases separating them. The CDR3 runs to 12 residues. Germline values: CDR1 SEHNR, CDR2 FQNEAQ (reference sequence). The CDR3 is CASRLTEYEQYF. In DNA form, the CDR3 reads TGTGCCAGCAGACTGACTGAATACGAGCAGTACTTC.

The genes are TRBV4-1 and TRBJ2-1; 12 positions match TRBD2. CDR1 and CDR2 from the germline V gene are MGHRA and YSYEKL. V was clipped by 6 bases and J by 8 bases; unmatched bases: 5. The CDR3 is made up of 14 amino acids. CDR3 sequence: CASRLAGGLDEQFF. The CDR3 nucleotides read TGCGCCAGCAGACTAGCGGGAGGCCTCGATGAGCAGTTCTTC.

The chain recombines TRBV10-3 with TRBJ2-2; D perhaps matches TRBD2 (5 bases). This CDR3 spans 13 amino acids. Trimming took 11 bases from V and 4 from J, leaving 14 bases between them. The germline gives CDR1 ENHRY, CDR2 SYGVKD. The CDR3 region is CASAPGVTGELFF. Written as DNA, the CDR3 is TGTGCCTCAGCCCCCGGGGTCACCGGGGAGCTGTTTTTT.